This T cell receptor (beta chain) came from a study of blood T cell repertoires in COVID-19. Per the authors' pipeline: Nucleated cell number was recorded as an estimate derived from reference gene primer amplification. The protocol was immunoSEQ multiplex PCR, while the TCRdb copy is restricted to in-frame clones and leaves out a portion. V and J calls and clone size come straight from that table; D and trimming were deduced from the DNA. The sample holds roughly 400,000 clones, 90% seen once. Individuals drawn from 24 US areas were about 18 to 95 years old. Assignments of participants to cohorts depended upon their own reported clinical history. V lost 0 bases to trimming and J lost 4 bases, with 13 bases between them. Germline lookup yields CDR1 SGHKS and CDR2 YYEKEE (reference sequence). This CDR3 is 15 amino acids long.

V usage is TRBV5-5 and J usage is TRBJ1-1; maybe TRBD1 (6 bases). The origin of this receptor is a man between 18 and 35 years old who had recovered from COVID-19. Sample: PBMCs or T cells enriched from blood (not recorded which). The CDR3 DNA is TGTGCCAGCAGCTTGGTTACAGGGAGGGCCACTGAAGCTTTCTTT. Its translation: CASSLVTGRATEAFF.